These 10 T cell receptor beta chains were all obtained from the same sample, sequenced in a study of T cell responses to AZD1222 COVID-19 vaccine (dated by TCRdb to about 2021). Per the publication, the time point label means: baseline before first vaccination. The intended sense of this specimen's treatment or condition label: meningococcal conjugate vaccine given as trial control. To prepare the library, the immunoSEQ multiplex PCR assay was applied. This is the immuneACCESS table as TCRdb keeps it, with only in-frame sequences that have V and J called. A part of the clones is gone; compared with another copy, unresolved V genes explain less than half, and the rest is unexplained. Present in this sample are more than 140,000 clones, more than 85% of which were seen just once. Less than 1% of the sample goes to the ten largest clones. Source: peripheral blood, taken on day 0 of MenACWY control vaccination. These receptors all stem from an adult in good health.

The CDR3: CASSLAGLAGGYTGELFF. The DNA for the CDR3 is TGCGCCAGCAGCTTGGCCGGACTAGCGGGGGGCTACACCGGGGAGCTGTTTTTT. The chain employs TRBV5-1 and TRBJ2-2; 14 bases line up with TRBD2. Germline V gene lookup returns CDR1 SGHRS and CDR2 YFSETQ. V shed 0 bases and J 3 bases; nucleotides not matched to a gene: 4. The CDR3 has 18 residues. The full variable domain, rest sourced from reference TRBV5-1 and TRBJ2-2, is KAGVTQTPRYLIKTRGQQVTLSCSPISGHRSVSWYQQTPGQGLQFLFEYFSETQRNKGNFPGRFSGRQFSNSRSEMNVSTLELGDSALYLCASSLAGLAGGYTGELFFGEGSRLTVL.

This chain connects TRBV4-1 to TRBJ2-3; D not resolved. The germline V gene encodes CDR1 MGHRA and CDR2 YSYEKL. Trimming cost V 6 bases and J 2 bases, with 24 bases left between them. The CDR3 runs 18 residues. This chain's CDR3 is CASSQVGNRALSTDTQYF. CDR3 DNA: TGCGCCAGCAGTCAGGTGGGAAACCGGGCCCTATCCACAGATACGCAGTATTTT.

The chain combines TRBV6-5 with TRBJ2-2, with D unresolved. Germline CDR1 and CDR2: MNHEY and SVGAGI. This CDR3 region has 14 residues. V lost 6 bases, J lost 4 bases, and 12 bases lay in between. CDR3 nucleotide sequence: TGTGCCAGCAGCCCCTCGGCAGCCACCGGGGAGCTGTTTTTT. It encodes CASSPSAATGELFF.

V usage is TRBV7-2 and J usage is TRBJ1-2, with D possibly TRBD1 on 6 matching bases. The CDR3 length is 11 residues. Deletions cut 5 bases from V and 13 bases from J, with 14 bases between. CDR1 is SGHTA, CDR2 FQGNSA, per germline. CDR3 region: CASSLGGQSTF. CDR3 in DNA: TGTGCCAGCAGCCTGGGGGGCCAGTCCACCTTC.

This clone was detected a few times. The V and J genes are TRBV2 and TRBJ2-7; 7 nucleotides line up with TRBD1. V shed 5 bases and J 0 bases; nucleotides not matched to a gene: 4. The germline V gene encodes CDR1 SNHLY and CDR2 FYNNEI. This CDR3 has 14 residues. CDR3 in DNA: TGTGCCAGCAGTACAGGGGCAGGCTCCTACGAGCAGTACTTC. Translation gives CASSTGAGSYEQYF.

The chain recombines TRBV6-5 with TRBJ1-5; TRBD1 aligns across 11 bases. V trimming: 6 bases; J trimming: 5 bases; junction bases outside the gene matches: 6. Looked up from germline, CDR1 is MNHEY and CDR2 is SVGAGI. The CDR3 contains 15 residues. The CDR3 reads CASSPGTGGDQPQHF. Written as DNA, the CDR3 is TGTGCCAGCAGCCCCGGGACAGGGGGGGATCAGCCCCAGCATTTT.

The CDR3 coding sequence is TGTGCCAGCAGTTTAGGTAGGGGTAGGGCTGAAGCTTTCTTT. It codes for CASSLGRGRAEAFF. The rearrangement uses TRBV28 and TRBJ1-1, with TRBD1 as a possible D gene (5 bases). V shed 2 bases and J shed 6 bases, with 13 bases lying between them. Germline CDR1 MDHEN, CDR2 SYDVKM. The CDR3 sequence is 14 residues long.

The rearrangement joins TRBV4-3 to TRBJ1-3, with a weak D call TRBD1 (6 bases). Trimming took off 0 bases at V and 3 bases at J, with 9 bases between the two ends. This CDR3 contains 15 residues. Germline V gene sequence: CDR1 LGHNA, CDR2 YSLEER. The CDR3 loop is CASSQDKGGGNTIYF. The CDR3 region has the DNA TGCGCCAGCAGCCAAGATAAGGGGGGTGGAAACACCATATATTTT.

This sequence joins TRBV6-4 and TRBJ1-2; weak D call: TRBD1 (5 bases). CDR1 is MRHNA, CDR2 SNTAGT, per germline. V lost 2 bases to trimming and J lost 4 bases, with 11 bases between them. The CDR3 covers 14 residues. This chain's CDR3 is CASSDGTDSYGYTF. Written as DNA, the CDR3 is TGTGCCAGCAGTGACGGGACGGATTCCTATGGCTACACCTTC.

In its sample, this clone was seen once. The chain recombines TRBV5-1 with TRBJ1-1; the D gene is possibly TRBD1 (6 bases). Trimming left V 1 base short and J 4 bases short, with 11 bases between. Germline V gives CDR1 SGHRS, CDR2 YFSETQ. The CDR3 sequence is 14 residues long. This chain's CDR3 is CASSLIGGSTEAFF. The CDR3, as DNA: TGCGCCAGCAGCTTGATAGGGGGGAGCACTGAAGCTTTCTTT.